One and the same sample provided the 2 T cell receptor beta chains below, sequenced in a study of blood T cell repertoires in COVID-19. The repertoire was sequenced with immunoSEQ multiplex PCR; TCRdb's copy has only in-frame clones and lacks some. The table shows roughly 150,000 clones, with about 88% occurring only once. Input material: peripheral blood. Every receptor here comes from a woman aged 70-85 years with acute or convalescent COVID-19.

The rearrangement uses TRBV28 and TRBJ2-2, with a tentative D call TRBD1 (5 bases). V dropped 8 bases and J dropped 0 bases, with 16 bases sitting between them. This CDR3 comprises 16 residues. From germline, CDR1 is MDHEN and CDR2 SYDVKM. The DNA of the CDR3 is TGTGCCAGCTCCAGGGAAAGCCCCGCGAACACCGGGGAGCTGTTTTTT. Translation gives CASSRESPANTGELFF.

V and J are TRBV7-6 and TRBJ2-1, with 10 bases aligning to TRBD2. The trim removed 2 bases at V and 4 bases at J, leaving 8 bases unmatched. Germline loops: CDR1 SGHVS, CDR2 FNYEAQ. This CDR3 comprises 17 residues. CDR3 nucleotide sequence: TGTGCCAGCAGCTTACTATTTCGTAGCGGGGGGTACAATGAGCAGTTCTTC. It translates to CASSLLFRSGGYNEQFF.